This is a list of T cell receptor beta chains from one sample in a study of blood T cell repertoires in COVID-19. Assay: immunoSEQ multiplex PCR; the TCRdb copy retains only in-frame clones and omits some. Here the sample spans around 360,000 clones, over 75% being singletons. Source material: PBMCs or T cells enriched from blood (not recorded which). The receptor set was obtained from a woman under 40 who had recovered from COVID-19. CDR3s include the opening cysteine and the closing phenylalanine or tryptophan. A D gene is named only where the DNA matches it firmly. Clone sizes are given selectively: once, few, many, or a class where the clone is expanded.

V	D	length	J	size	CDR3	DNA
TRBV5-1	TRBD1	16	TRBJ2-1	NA	CASSLGPGQANNEQFF	TGCGCCAGCAGCTTGGGGCCAGGACAGGCAAACAATGAGCAGTTCTTC
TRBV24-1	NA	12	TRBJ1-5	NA	CATSSSNQPQHF	TGTGCCACCAGTTCGAGCAATCAGCCCCAGCATTTT
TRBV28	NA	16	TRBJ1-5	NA	CASSSKWTYSNQPQHF	TGTGCCAGCAGTTCCAAATGGACATATAGCAATCAGCCCCAGCATTTT
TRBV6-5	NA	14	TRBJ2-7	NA	CASRTRASSYEQYF	TGTGCCAGCAGGACCAGGGCGTCTTCCTACGAGCAGTACTTC
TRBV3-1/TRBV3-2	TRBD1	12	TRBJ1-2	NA	CASSQGDSRYTF	TGTGCCAGCAGCCAAGGGGACAGTCGCTACACCTTC
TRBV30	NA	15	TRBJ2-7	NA	CAWSGSAVGYYEQYF	TGTGCCTGGAGTGGTTCAGCGGTTGGTTACTACGAGCAGTACTTC
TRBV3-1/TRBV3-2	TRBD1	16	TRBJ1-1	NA	CASSQRGQTRDTEAFF	TGTGCCAGCAGCCAGAGGGGACAGACAAGGGACACTGAAGCTTTCTTT
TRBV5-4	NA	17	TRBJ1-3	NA	CASSLGGVQGSGNTIYF	TGTGCCAGCAGCTTGGGTGGGGTTCAGGGCTCTGGAAACACCATATATTTT
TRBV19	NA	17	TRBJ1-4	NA	CASSSWTEPATNEKLFF	TGTGCCAGTAGTTCTTGGACAGAGCCTGCAACTAATGAAAAACTGTTTTTT
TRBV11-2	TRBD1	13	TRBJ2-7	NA	CASRPGQGYEQYF	TGTGCCAGCAGGCCCGGACAGGGCTACGAGCAGTACTTC
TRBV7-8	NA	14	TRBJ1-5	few	CASSFRYSNQPQHF	TGTGCCAGCAGCTTCCGGTATAGCAATCAGCCCCAGCATTTT
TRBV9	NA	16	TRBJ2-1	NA	CASSVGRGDSYNEQFF	TGTGCCAGCAGCGTAGGACGGGGAGACTCCTACAATGAGCAGTTCTTC